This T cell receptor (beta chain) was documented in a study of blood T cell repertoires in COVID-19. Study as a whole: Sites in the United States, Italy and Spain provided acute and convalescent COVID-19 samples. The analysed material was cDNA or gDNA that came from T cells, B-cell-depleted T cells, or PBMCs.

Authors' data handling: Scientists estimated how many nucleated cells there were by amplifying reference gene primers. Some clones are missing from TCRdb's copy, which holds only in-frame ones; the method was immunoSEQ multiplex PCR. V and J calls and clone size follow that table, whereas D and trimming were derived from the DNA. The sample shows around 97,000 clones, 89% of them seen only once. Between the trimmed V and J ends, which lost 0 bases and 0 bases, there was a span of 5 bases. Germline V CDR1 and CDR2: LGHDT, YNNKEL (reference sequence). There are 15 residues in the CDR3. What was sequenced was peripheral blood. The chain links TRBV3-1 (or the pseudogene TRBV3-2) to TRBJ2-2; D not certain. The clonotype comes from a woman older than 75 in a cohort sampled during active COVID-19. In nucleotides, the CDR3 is TGTGCCAGCAGCCAAGAACGGTCGAACACCGGGGAGCTGTTTTTT. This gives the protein CASSQERSNTGELFF.